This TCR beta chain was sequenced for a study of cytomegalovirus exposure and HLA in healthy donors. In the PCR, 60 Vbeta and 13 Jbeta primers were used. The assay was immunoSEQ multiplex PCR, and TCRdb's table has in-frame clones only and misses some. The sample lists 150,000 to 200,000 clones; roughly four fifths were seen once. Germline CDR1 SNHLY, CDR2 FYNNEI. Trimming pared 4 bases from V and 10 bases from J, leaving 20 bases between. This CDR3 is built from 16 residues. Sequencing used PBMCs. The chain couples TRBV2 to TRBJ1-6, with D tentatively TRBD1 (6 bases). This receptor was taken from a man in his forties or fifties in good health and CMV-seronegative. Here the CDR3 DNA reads TGTGCCAGCAGTGGAAGTGGGGGCAGTGCGAGGTCACCCCTCCACTTT. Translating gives CASSGSGGSARSPLHF.